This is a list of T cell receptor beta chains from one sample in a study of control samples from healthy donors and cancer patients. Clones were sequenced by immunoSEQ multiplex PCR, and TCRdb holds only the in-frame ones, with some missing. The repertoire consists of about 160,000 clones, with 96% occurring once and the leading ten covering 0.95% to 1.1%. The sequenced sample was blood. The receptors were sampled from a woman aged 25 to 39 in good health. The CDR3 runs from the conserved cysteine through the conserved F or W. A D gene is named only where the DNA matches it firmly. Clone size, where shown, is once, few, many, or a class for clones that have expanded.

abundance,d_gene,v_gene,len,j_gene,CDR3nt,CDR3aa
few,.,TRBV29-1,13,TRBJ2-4,TGCAGCGTTGAAGATTACCGGGGGAACATTCAGTACTTC,CSVEDYRGNIQYF
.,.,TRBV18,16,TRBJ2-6,TGTGCCAGCTCACCATTCGACAGCTCTGGGGCCAACGTCCTGACTTTC,CASSPFDSSGANVLTF
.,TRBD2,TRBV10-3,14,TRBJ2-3,TGTGCCACCGGGACTAGCGGGAGTGGAGATACGCAGTATTTT,CATGTSGSGDTQYF
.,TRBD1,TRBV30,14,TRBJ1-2,TGTGCCTGGAGAGGGACAGGAAGTGGCTATGGCTACACCTTC,CAWRGTGSGYGYTF
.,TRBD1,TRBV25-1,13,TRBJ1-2,TGTGCCAGCAGACCGGGACAGGGGATCGGCTACACCTTC,CASRPGQGIGYTF
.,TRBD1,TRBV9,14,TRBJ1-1,TGTGCCAGCAGCGTAGGTACGCAGGGGGGAAAAGCTTTCTTT,CASSVGTQGGKAFF
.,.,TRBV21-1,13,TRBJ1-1,TGTGCCAGCAGCATCGATCCAATTACTGAAGCTTTCTTT,CASSIDPITEAFF
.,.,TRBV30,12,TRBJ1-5,TGTGCCTGGAGCAGGGGCGGACAGCCCCAGCATTTT,CAWSRGGQPQHF
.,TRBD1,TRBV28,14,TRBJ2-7,TGTGCCAGCAGGATGGACAGGGGGTTAGGCGAGCAGTACTTC,CASRMDRGLGEQYF
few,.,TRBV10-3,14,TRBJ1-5,TGTGCCACCAAAACAACCACCGACGGCCTGCCCCAGCATTTT,CATKTTTDGLPQHF
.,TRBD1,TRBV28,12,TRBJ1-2,TGTGCCAGCACCGGGACAGTCTATGGCTACACCTTC,CASTGTVYGYTF
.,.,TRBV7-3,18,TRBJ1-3,TGTGCCAGCAGCGTAAAAAAGCCCGGGACATCGCTGGGAAACACCATATATTTT,CASSVKKPGTSLGNTIYF
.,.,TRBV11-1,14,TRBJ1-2,TGTGCCAGCAGTCAGGGGCCCTCCTGGTATGGCTACACCTTC,CASSQGPSWYGYTF
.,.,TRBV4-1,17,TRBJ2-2,TGCGCCAGCAGCCAAGATATGCTGAGCGCGAACACCGGGGAGCTGTTTTTT,CASSQDMLSANTGELFF
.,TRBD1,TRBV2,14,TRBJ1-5,TGTGCCAGCAGAGCGGGACAGGTTCTTCAGCCCCAGCATTTT,CASRAGQVLQPQHF
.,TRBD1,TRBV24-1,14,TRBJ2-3,TGTGCCACCAGGGACAGGGTAGGTTCAGATACGCAGTATTTT,CATRDRVGSDTQYF
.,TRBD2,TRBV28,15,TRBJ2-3,TGTGCCAGCAGCCCCACGCGCGGGAGAACAGATACGCAGTATTTT,CASSPTRGRTDTQYF
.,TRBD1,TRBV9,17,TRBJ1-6,TGTGCCAGCAGCGAAGCCAAAGGGGACAGCCTCAATTCACCCCTCCACTTT,CASSEAKGDSLNSPLHF
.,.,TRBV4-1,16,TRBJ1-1,TGCGCCAGCAGCCTAACGGGGGCCGAGTGGAACACTGAAGCTTTCTTT,CASSLTGAEWNTEAFF
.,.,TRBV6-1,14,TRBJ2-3,TGTGCCAGCAGTGAAGGTTTGGGCCCAGATACGCAGTATTTT,CASSEGLGPDTQYF
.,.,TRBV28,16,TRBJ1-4,TGTGCCAGCAGTTTAGGGGGCGCGGGATCTAATGAAAAACTGTTTTTT,CASSLGGAGSNEKLFF
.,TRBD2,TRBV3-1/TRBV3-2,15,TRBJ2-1,TGTGCCAGCAGCCGCCTGGGACTAGCGGGAGATGAGCAGTTCTTC,CASSRLGLAGDEQFF
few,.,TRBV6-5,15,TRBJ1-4,TGTGCCAGCAGTTACTCGGGCAGGGGCGGTGAAAAACTGTTTTTT,CASSYSGRGGEKLFF
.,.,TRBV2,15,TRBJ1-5,TGTGCCAGCAGTGAGATGAGGGGGGCACAGCAGCCCCAGCATTTT,CASSEMRGAQQPQHF
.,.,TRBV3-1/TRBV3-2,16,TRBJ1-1,TGTGCCAGCAGCCAAGATCCAGGGCTGTGGGGCACTGAAGCTTTCTTT,CASSQDPGLWGTEAFF
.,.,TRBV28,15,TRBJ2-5,TGTGCCAGCACCGACTTAGTGGGGGTGGTTGAGACCCAGTACTTC,CASTDLVGVVETQYF
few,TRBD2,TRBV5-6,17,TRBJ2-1,TGTGCCAGCAGGACCCGCGCTAGCGGGGGGTCCTACAATGAGCAGTTCTTC,CASRTRASGGSYNEQFF
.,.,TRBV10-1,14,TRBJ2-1,TGCGCCAGCATGAGGGACAACACCGACAATGAGCAGTTCTTC,CASMRDNTDNEQFF
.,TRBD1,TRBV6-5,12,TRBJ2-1,TGTGCCAGCTTGGACAGGGGGCTCGAGCAGTTCTTC,CASLDRGLEQFF
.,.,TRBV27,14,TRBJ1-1,TGTGCCACCCCTCAGGGACACGCCAACACTGAAGCTTTCTTT,CATPQGHANTEAFF
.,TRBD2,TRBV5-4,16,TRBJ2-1,TGTGCCAGCAGCTTTGGCGGGGGGGGGCCCTACAATGAGCAGTTCTTC,CASSFGGGGPYNEQFF
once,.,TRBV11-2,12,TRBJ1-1,TGTGCCAGCAGCTGGGGGGGCACTGAAGCTTTCTTT,CASSWGGTEAFF
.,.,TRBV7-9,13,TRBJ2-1,TGTGCCAGCAGCTTAGGCCAGCATTTCGAGCAGTTCTTC,CASSLGQHFEQFF
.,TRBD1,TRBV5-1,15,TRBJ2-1,TGCGCCAGCAGCACCTCCGGGACAGCCTACAATGAGCAGTTCTTC,CASSTSGTAYNEQFF
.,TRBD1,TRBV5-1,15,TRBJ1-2,TGCGCCAGCAGAATTGGGACAGGGTCTAACTATGGCTACACCTTC,CASRIGTGSNYGYTF
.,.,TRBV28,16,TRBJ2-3,TGTGCCAGCAGTCTCGGACCCGACTCTCTCTCAGATACGCAGTATTTT,CASSLGPDSLSDTQYF
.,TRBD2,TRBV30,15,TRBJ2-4,TGTGCCTGGAGGGTAGCGGGAGTAGCCAAAAACATTCAGTACTTC,CAWRVAGVAKNIQYF
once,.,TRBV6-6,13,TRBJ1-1,TGTGCCAGCAGTCGTACGGTGAACACTGAAGCTTTCTTT,CASSRTVNTEAFF
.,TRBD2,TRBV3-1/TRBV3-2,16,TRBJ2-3,TGTGCCAGCAGCCAAAACCTAGCGGGAGTGGGAGATACGCAGTATTTT,CASSQNLAGVGDTQYF
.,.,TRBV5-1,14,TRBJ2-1,TGCGCCAGCAGGGAGGGCAGAGCCTACAATGAGCAGTTCTTC,CASREGRAYNEQFF
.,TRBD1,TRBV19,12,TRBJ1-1,TGTGCCAGTAGGCCGGGACAGGGGACGGCTTTCTTT,CASRPGQGTAFF
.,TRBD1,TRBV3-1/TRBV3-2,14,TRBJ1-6,TGTGCCAGCAGCTCAGGGGGCGGTTATTCACCCCTCCACTTT,CASSSGGGYSPLHF
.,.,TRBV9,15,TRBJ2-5,TGTGCCAGCAGCGCGAACGGACGGTTTCAAGAGACCCAGTACTTC,CASSANGRFQETQYF
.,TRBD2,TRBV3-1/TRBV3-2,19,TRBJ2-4,TGTGCCAGCAGCCAAGTTCCAGCGGGAGAGGTGTCGGCCAAAAACATTCAGTACTTC,CASSQVPAGEVSAKNIQYF
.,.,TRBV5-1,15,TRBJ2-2,TGCGCCAGCAGCTTGGCGGCAGCGAACACCGGGGAGCTGTTTTTT,CASSLAAANTGELFF
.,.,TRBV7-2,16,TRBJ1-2,TGTGCCAGCAGCTTAGTTCCGGGAAGCCCTTTCTATGGCTACACCTTC,CASSLVPGSPFYGYTF
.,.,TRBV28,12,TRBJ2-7,TGTGCCAGCTCGCGACAGGTCCACGAGCAGTACTTC,CASSRQVHEQYF
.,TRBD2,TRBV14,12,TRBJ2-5,TGTGCCAGCAGTCCGGGAGGGGTGACCCAGTACTTC,CASSPGGVTQYF
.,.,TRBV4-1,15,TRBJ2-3,TGCGCCAGCAGCCAAGTCAGGACTAGCACAGATACGCAGTATTTT,CASSQVRTSTDTQYF
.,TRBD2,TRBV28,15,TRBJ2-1,TGTGCCAGCAGTGGACTAGCGGGAGGGCTGGGTGAGCAGTTCTTC,CASSGLAGGLGEQFF
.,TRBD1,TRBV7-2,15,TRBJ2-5,TGTGCCAGCAGCATTTCGTCCGGGACAGGAGAGACCCAGTACTTC,CASSISSGTGETQYF
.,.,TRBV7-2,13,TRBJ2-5,TGTGCCAGCAGCTTAGAAAGGCAAGAGACCCAGTACTTC,CASSLERQETQYF
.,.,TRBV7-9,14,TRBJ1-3,TGTGCCAGCAGTACTCCAAGCTCTGGAAACACCATATATTTT,CASSTPSSGNTIYF
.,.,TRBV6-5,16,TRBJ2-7,TGTGCCAGCAGTTACTCGGCCACAGAGATCTCCTACGAGCAGTACTTC,CASSYSATEISYEQYF
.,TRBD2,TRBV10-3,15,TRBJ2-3,TGTGCCATCAGTGAGCCGGGGGGAAGCACAGATACGCAGTATTTT,CAISEPGGSTDTQYF
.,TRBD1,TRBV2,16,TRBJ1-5,TGTGCCAGCAGCATAGACAGGGCCAACACCAATCAGCCCCAGCATTTT,CASSIDRANTNQPQHF